A selection of T cell receptor beta chains follows, all from one sample in a study of identical twins. MiXCR was run by TCRdb on the 5' RACE reads, yielding one entry per CDR3 protein. The sample records about 700,000 distinct CDR3 sequences, 8.5% to 9% being singletons. These data were likewise used in another study, on yellow fever vaccine responses in identical twins.

Sequences were obtained from PBMCs. The source of these receptors is a woman aged 18-29 years in good health. CDR3s include the opening cysteine and the closing phenylalanine or tryptophan. Each record gives: clone size, J gene, V gene, D gene, CDR3 protein, CDR3 DNA. The D gene is left open where the match is weak. Size is omitted from some rows. Given values are once, few, many or a class for expanded clones.

>few|TRBJ2-1|TRBV5-4|.
CASSSPVAERTYNEQFF
TGTGCCAGCAGCTCCCCGGTCGCAGAGAGGACCTACAATGAGCAGTTCTTC
>.|TRBJ2-1|TRBV4-1|.
CASSQGLSYEQFF
TGCGCCAGCAGCCAAGGTCTTAGTTATGAGCAGTTCTTC
>few|TRBJ2-7|TRBV7-8|TRBD2
CASSSRTSGGAYEQYF
TGTGCCAGCAGCTCCCGGACTAGCGGGGGGGCTTACGAGCAGTACTTC
>few|TRBJ2-7|TRBV20-1|.
CSAFWGSSYEQYF
TGCAGTGCCTTTTGGGGTAGTTCCTACGAGCAGTACTTC
>.|TRBJ1-3|TRBV28|TRBD1
CASTGTVSGNTIYF
TGTGCCAGCACGGGGACAGTCTCTGGAAACACCATATATTTT
>few|TRBJ2-2|TRBV4-3|TRBD1
CASSQDYGTGVSGELFF
TGCGCCAGCAGCCAAGATTATGGGACAGGGGTGAGCGGGGAGCTGTTTTTT
>.|TRBJ2-1|TRBV24-1|.
CATSDLLQGKNEQFF
TGTGCCACCAGTGATTTGCTTCAGGGAAAAAATGAGCAGTTCTTC
>.|TRBJ1-4|TRBV12-3/TRBV12-4|.
CASSFSAMENNEKLFF
TGTGCCAGCAGTTTTTCAGCGATGGAAAATAATGAAAAACTGTTTTTT
>many|TRBJ1-1|TRBV5-1|TRBD1
CASSPGQGTTEAFF
TGCGCCAGCAGCCCGGGACAGGGAACCACTGAAGCTTTCTTT
>few|TRBJ2-1|TRBV7-9|.
CASSLEFGGRNEQFF
TGTGCCAGCAGCTTAGAGTTCGGGGGTAGGAATGAGCAGTTCTTC
>few|TRBJ2-1|TRBV9|.
CASSVVPRLAVYNEQFF
TGTGCCAGCAGCGTAGTGCCCAGGCTCGCTGTCTACAATGAGCAGTTCTTC
>.|TRBJ1-2|TRBV7-8|TRBD1
CASSLGDGDRHYGYTF
TGTGCCAGCAGCTTAGGGGACGGGGACAGACACTATGGCTACACCTTC
>few|TRBJ1-2|TRBV20-1|.
CSARGGRLRGYTF
TGCAGTGCTAGAGGTGGCCGACTCCGTGGCTACACCTTC
>many|TRBJ2-7|TRBV29-1|TRBD1
CSVETGTGPYEQYF
TGCAGCGTGGAAACCGGGACAGGGCCCTACGAGCAGTACTTC
>few|TRBJ2-2|TRBV29-1|.
CSVEEVGELFF
TGCAGCGTTGAAGAGGTCGGGGAGCTGTTTTTT
>few|TRBJ2-1|TRBV9|.
CASSVDVGEQFF
TGTGCCAGCAGCGTAGACGTTGGTGAGCAGTTCTTC
>.|TRBJ2-2|TRBV7-3|TRBD2
CASSLMQRGSGELFF
TGTGCCAGCAGCTTAATGCAGCGGGGGAGCGGGGAGCTGTTTTTT
>.|TRBJ2-7|TRBV4-2|.
CASSLNRVGSDEQYF
TGTGCCAGCAGCCTTAACAGGGTTGGTTCCGACGAGCAGTACTTC
>few|TRBJ2-7|TRBV4-3|TRBD2
CASSQDTGGPFYEQYF
TGCGCCAGCAGCCAAGATACGGGAGGGCCTTTCTACGAGCAGTACTTC
>.|TRBJ2-3|TRBV20-1|TRBD2
CSATSGGEDTQYF
TGCAGTGCTACCAGCGGGGGTGAAGATACGCAGTATTTT
>many|TRBJ2-1|TRBV12-3/TRBV12-4|TRBD2
CASSKTSGGAYEQFF
TGTGCCAGCAGCAAGACTAGCGGGGGGGCTTATGAGCAGTTCTTC
>many|TRBJ2-3|TRBV7-2|.
CASSLARGSTDTQYF
TGTGCCAGCAGCTTAGCGAGGGGGTCGACAGATACGCAGTATTTT
>many|TRBJ2-7|TRBV12-3/TRBV12-4|TRBD2
CASSLPSLTSGSSYEQYF
TGTGCCAGCAGTTTGCCATCTCTGACTAGCGGGAGCTCCTACGAGCAGTACTTC
>.|TRBJ2-3|TRBV5-5|TRBD2
CASSARSGVIDTQYF
TGTGCCAGCAGCGCCCGGAGCGGGGTTATAGATACGCAGTATTTT
>.|TRBJ2-7|TRBV7-9|.
CASSPTGNAGDEQYF
TGTGCCAGCAGCCCCACAGGGAACGCAGGGGACGAGCAGTACTTC
>many|TRBJ1-2|TRBV7-8|TRBD1
CASSLAVYKGQGNYGYTF
TGTGCCAGCAGCTTAGCGGTTTATAAGGGACAGGGGAACTATGGCTACACCTTC
>few|TRBJ2-5|TRBV10-3|TRBD2
CAISEILGSGRAQETQYF
TGTGCCATCAGTGAGATTCTTGGTAGCGGGAGGGCTCAAGAGACCCAGTACTTC
>.|TRBJ2-4|TRBV27|.
CASSLYAKNIQYF
TGTGCCAGCAGTTTATATGCCAAAAACATTCAGTACTTC
>.|TRBJ1-2|TRBV4-2|.
CASSQDREGSDGYTF
TGTGCCAGCAGCCAAGATAGGGAGGGGAGCGATGGCTACACCTTC
>many|TRBJ2-7|TRBV18|TRBD1
CASSPLSGQTYEQYF
TGTGCCAGCTCACCACTATCGGGACAGACATACGAGCAGTACTTC
>few|TRBJ2-5|TRBV29-1|TRBD2
CSVGLAGGPATQYF
TGCAGCGTTGGACTAGCGGGAGGGCCTGCGACCCAGTACTTC
>.|TRBJ1-5|TRBV20-1|.
CSAREPRGAAQPQHF
TGCAGTGCTAGAGAGCCCCGAGGGGCCGCTCAGCCCCAGCATTTT
>.|TRBJ2-5|TRBV12-3/TRBV12-4|.
CASSLGQGIGETQYF
TGTGCCAGCAGTTTAGGGCAGGGGATAGGGGAGACCCAGTACTTC
>.|TRBJ2-3|TRBV3-1|.
CASSQDRKHTQYF
TGTGCCAGCAGCCAAGACCGGAAGCATACGCAGTATTTT
>few|TRBJ1-2|TRBV6-1|.
CASSEGGLGNYGYTF
TGTGCCAGCAGTGAAGGTGGCTTAGGAAACTATGGCTACACCTTC
>.|TRBJ2-7|TRBV7-8|.
CASSFRVVTYEQYF
TGTGCCAGCAGCTTTCGCGTGGTTACCTACGAGCAGTACTTC
>.|TRBJ2-5|TRBV28|.
CASSVVGQHQETQYF
TGTGCCAGCAGCGTTGTGGGCCAGCACCAAGAGACCCAGTACTTC
>few|TRBJ2-1|TRBV7-9|.
CASSLAGTAEQFF
TGTGCCAGCAGCTTGGCCGGGACGGCTGAGCAGTTCTTC
>many|TRBJ2-1|TRBV7-2|TRBD2
CASSSSGVLAGANEQFF
TGTGCCAGCAGCTCCAGCGGGGTATTAGCGGGAGCGAATGAGCAGTTCTTC
>many|TRBJ2-1|TRBV11-1|.
CASSSIEASWTTSSYNEQFF
TGTGCCAGCAGCTCAATAGAGGCTAGTTGGACTACAAGCTCCTACAATGAGCAGTTCTTC
>few|TRBJ2-3|TRBV2|.
CASMPQSTDTQYF
TGTGCCAGCATGCCCCAATCCACAGATACGCAGTATTTT
>few|TRBJ2-3|TRBV11-2|.
CASSLVMRWEERADTQYF
TGTGCCAGCAGCTTAGTGATGAGGTGGGAGGAACGCGCAGATACGCAGTATTTT
>.|TRBJ2-5|TRBV5-1|.
CASSGQDQESQYF
TGCGCCAGCTCGGGCCAGGACCAAGAGTCCCAGTACTTC
>few|TRBJ1-4|TRBV4-2|TRBD1
CASSQDRTGTGNNEKLFF
TGTGCCAGCAGCCAAGATAGAACCGGGACAGGAAATAATGAAAAACTGTTTTTT
>.|TRBJ2-3|TRBV7-8|.
CASSTPQEIASTDTQYF
TGTGCCAGCAGCACCCCACAGGAGATTGCTAGCACAGATACGCAGTATTTT
>few|TRBJ2-1|TRBV28|.
CASSSLYVTYNEQFF
TGTGCCAGCAGTTCTCTCTACGTGACCTACAATGAGCAGTTCTTC
>few|TRBJ2-6|TRBV5-1|.
CASSVFRSGANVLTF
TGCGCCAGCAGCGTTTTCAGATCTGGGGCCAACGTCCTGACTTTC
>.|TRBJ1-1|TRBV23-1|.
CASRTRVGQTCGNTEAFF
TGCGCCAGCAGGACCAGAGTAGGGCAGACTTGTGGAAACACTGAAGCTTTCTTT
>.|TRBJ2-5|TRBV5-1|.
CASSHRGDQETQYF
TGCGCCAGCAGCCACCGAGGGGACCAAGAGACCCAGTACTTC
>.|TRBJ1-1|TRBV29-1|.
CSVGGVLGTEAFF
TGCAGCGTGGGGGGAGTCCTGGGCACTGAAGCTTTCTTT
>many|TRBJ2-5|TRBV7-7|TRBD1
CASSLRTGDAETQYF
TGTGCTAGCAGCTTACGGACAGGGGATGCGGAGACCCAGTACTTC
>many|TRBJ2-7|TRBV6-1|.
CASTGTSASYEQYF
TGTGCCAGCACCGGGACCTCCGCTTCCTACGAGCAGTACTTC
>.|TRBJ2-2|TRBV20-1|.
CSAREEGFGELFF
TGCAGTGCTAGAGAGGAGGGATTCGGGGAGCTGTTTTTT
>once|TRBJ2-5|TRBV29-1|.
CSVEDTTLETQYF
TGCAGCGTTGAAGATACTACCCTGGAGACCCAGTACTTC